This TCR beta chain was identified in a study of blood T cell repertoires in COVID-19. Study as a whole: COVID-19 samples, acute and convalescent, were from the United States, Italy and Spain. PBMCs, B-cell-depleted T cells, or T cells provided the cDNA or gDNA that made up the material.

As handled by the study authors: Reference gene primers were amplified, and this amplification served to estimate nucleated cell counts. TCRdb's table, derived via immunoSEQ multiplex PCR, lists solely in-frame clones and lacks some. That table gives V, J and clone size, and the DNA gave D and trimming. The repertoire holds 98,000 or so clones, with approximately 80% as singletons. The V end was cut by 6 bases, the J end by 6 bases, with 17 bases between. Germline V gives CDR1 MDHEN, CDR2 SYDVKM. This CDR3 has 14 residues. The gene calls are TRBV28 and TRBJ1-1, with D possibly TRBD1 on 5 matching bases. The sample consisted of peripheral blood. The sequence was collected from a man aged 60-69 years with acute or convalescent COVID-19. The CDR3 loop reads CASRRMGGDAEAFF. CDR3 in DNA: TGTGCCAGCAGACGAATGGGGGGGGACGCTGAAGCTTTCTTT.